One sample yielded the 18 T cell receptor beta chains listed below, sequenced in a study of control samples from healthy donors and cancer patients. Sequencing used immunoSEQ multiplex PCR; TCRdb keeps in-frame clones, though not all of them. The repertoire consists of tens of thousands of clones, with about nine tenths occurring once and the leading ten covering around 16%. The sample was blood. Every receptor here comes from a man aged 25 to 40 in good health.

The chain employs TRBV13 and TRBJ2-7, with 9 bases matching TRBD1. There are 15 residues in the CDR3. Per germline, CDR1 PRHDT and CDR2 FYEKMQ (reference sequence). Losses at the gene ends were 0 bases for V and 3 bases for J; bases not matched to a gene: 3. The CDR3, as DNA: TGTGCCAGCAGCTTAGGCCGGACAGGGGTCTACGAGCAGTACTTC. Translation gives CASSLGRTGVYEQYF.

The CDR3 sequence is CASSLALSSPEAFF. The CDR3, as DNA: TGCGCCAGCAGCTTGGCTCTCAGTAGCCCGGAAGCTTTCTTT. V and J are TRBV5-1 and TRBJ1-1; D is unclear. V was shortened by 0 bases and J by 8 bases, with 14 bases between the two germline ends. Germline V gene sequence: CDR1 SGHRS, CDR2 YFSETQ. The CDR3 is 14 residues long.

The chain links TRBV10-3 to TRBJ1-1; possibly TRBD1 for D (6 bases). The germline V gene encodes CDR1 ENHRY and CDR2 SYGVKD. This CDR3 has 15 residues. Trimming took 4 bases from V and 0 from J, leaving 12 bases between them. The CDR3 reads CAISATGRLNTEAFF. The DNA for the CDR3 is TGTGCCATCAGTGCCACAGGGAGATTGAACACTGAAGCTTTCTTT.

The V gene is TRBV11-2, the J gene TRBJ1-1; tentative D call: TRBD1 (6 bases). The length of the CDR3 is 13 residues. The V gene's germline CDR1 is SGHAT and CDR2 FQNNGV. Deletions cut 5 bases from V and 4 bases from J, with 11 bases between. The CDR3 reads CASSLRQATEAFF. CDR3 nucleotide sequence: TGTGCCAGCAGCCTTCGACAGGCCACTGAAGCTTTCTTT.

V usage is TRBV5-1 and J usage is TRBJ1-3; D remains ambiguous. This CDR3 spans 13 amino acids. Trimming cost V 3 bases and J 4 bases, with 8 bases left between them. CDR1 SGHRS and CDR2 YFSETQ come from the germline V gene. CDR3 amino acids: CASSSGRGNTIYF. The CDR3 bases are TGCGCCAGCAGCTCCGGGCGGGGAAACACCATATATTTT.

The chain combines TRBV5-1 with TRBJ1-2, with D tentatively TRBD1 (5 bases). V lost 4 bases and J lost 8, with 15 bases in between. The CDR3 length is 13 residues. From germline, CDR1 is SGHRS and CDR2 YFSETQ. The CDR3 loop is CASSGEGSSGYTF. DNA of the CDR3: TGCGCCAGCAGCGGTGAGGGGAGTTCAGGCTACACCTTC.

The chain recombines TRBV5-8 with TRBJ2-7; 7 nucleotides align to TRBD1. CDR1 and CDR2 (germline): SGHTS, YDEGEE. The ends lost 4 bases at V and 2 bases at J; junction bases unmatched: 6. The CDR3 has 14 residues. CDR3 nucleotides: TGTGCCAGCAGCCGCTGGGACAGAACCTACGAGCAGTACTTC. This gives the protein CASSRWDRTYEQYF.

The rearrangement joins TRBV5-1 to TRBJ2-2; 7 bases agree with TRBD2. CDR1 SGHRS and CDR2 YFSETQ come from the germline V gene. The CDR3 covers 17 residues. V lost 0 bases, J lost 6 bases, and 11 bases stayed unmatched. For the CDR3, the DNA is TGCGCCAGCAGCTTGGAGGCGGCGGGGGTTTTCCCCGGGGAGCTGTTTTTT. Residues: CASSLEAAGVFPGELFF.

V and J are TRBV6-5 and TRBJ1-1, with D perhaps matching TRBD1 (6 bases). V was shortened by 2 bases and J by 2 bases, with 15 bases between the two germline ends. Germline-derived CDR1 and CDR2 are MNHEY and SVGAGI. This CDR3 has 16 residues. CDR3 bases: TGTGCCAGCAGTTACGGTGGGGGGCTCCTCAACACTGAAGCTTTCTTT. Residues: CASSYGGGLLNTEAFF.

The table lists this clone with a count of one. This chain uses TRBV27 with TRBJ2-5, with TRBD2 as a possible D gene (5 bases). There are 15 residues in the CDR3. The germline V gene has CDR1 MNHEY and CDR2 SMNVEV (reference sequence). Trimming took 2 bases from V and 5 from J, leaving 15 bases between them. The CDR3 nucleotides read TGTGCCAGCAGTTTAGGTACTAGTGGGTACGAGACCCAGTACTTC. It encodes CASSLGTSGYETQYF.

This clone was detected only once. V usage is TRBV6-6 and J usage is TRBJ2-2; a possible D gene is TRBD2 (8 bases). The CDR3 loop spans 15 amino acids. Germline V gives CDR1 MNHNY, CDR2 SVGAGI (reference sequence). V lost 9 bases and J 4 bases, leaving 18 bases between the germline ends. The CDR3, as DNA: TGTGCCAGTAGCGGGGACAGTGGTGCCACCGGGGAGCTGTTTTTT. Amino acid sequence: CASSGDSGATGELFF.

The rearrangement uses TRBV11-2 and TRBJ2-7, with unresolved D. V lost 3 bases and J lost 4, with 10 bases in between. The germline gives CDR1 SGHAT, CDR2 FQNNGV. CDR3 length equals 13 residues. The CDR3 here is CASSFRRGYEQYF. The CDR3 DNA reads as TGTGCCAGCAGCTTCCGTCGCGGATACGAGCAGTACTTC.

The chain links TRBV6-5 to TRBJ2-7; D unclear. From germline, CDR1 is MNHEY and CDR2 SVGAGI. Trimming cost V 0 bases and J 0 bases, with 9 bases left between them. The CDR3 covers 15 residues. CDR3 region: CASSYSPGYSYEQYF. The CDR3 DNA is TGTGCCAGCAGTTACTCCCCTGGCTACTCCTACGAGCAGTACTTC.

J is TRBJ2-4 and V is TRBV9; D gene unclear. From germline, CDR1 is SGDLS and CDR2 YYNGEE. Trimming took off 0 bases at V and 0 bases at J, with 10 bases between the two ends. CDR3 length equals 16 residues. The CDR3 bases are TGTGCCAGCAGCGTAGGTACAGATCCAGCCAAAAACATTCAGTACTTC. It specifies CASSVGTDPAKNIQYF.

This chain joins TRBV12-3 or TRBV12-4 and TRBJ1-6; 7 bases are a match to TRBD1. Germline trimming cut 10 bases from V and 9 bases from J; bases unmatched to any gene: 9. There are 13 residues in the CDR3. CDR3 bases: TGTGCCACCAACAGGGGAGGGAGTTCACCCCTCCACTTT. It specifies CATNRGGSSPLHF.

The genes are TRBV18 and TRBJ1-6, with TRBD1 matching 11 bases. CDR3 size: 15 residues. Germline V gives CDR1 KGHSH, CDR2 LQKENI. After removal of 3 bases from V and 10 bases from J, the junction contained 5 bases not matched to a gene. The CDR3 nucleotides read TGTGCCAGCTCACCTGTAGGGACAGGGGGATCACCCCTCCACTTT. It specifies CASSPVGTGGSPLHF.

This clone was counted a few times. CDR3: CASSPRQGSNQPQHF. The CDR3 DNA is TGCGCCAGCAGCCCCAGACAGGGTTCCAATCAGCCCCAGCATTTT. The chain has TRBV4-1 and TRBJ1-5; 7 nucleotides agree with TRBD1. The CDR3 is 15 residues long. Germline V CDR1 and CDR2: MGHRA, YSYEKL. The trim removed 4 bases at V and 3 bases at J, leaving 6 bases unmatched.

The chain joins TRBV6-5 to TRBJ1-5; weak D call: TRBD1 (6 bases). The V gene's germline CDR1 is MNHEY and CDR2 SVGAGI. The V gene lost 11 bases and the J gene lost 5 bases, with 19 bases spanning the gap. This CDR3 is 14 amino acids long. CDR3 coding DNA: TGTGCCTCACTCGGATGGACAGATTATCAGCCCCAGCATTTT. It encodes CASLGWTDYQPQHF.